Listed below are T cell receptor beta chains from one sample, sequenced in a study of cytomegalovirus exposure and HLA in healthy donors. The repertoire was sequenced with immunoSEQ multiplex PCR; TCRdb's copy has only in-frame clones and lacks some. The sample has fewer than 85,000 clones. The material sequenced was PBMCs. Source of these receptors: a man aged 30 to 39 in good health and CMV-seronegative. Both conserved end residues are part of each CDR3. A D gene is named only where the DNA matches it firmly.

V	J	D	CDR3	DNA
TRBV7-2	TRBJ2-3	-	CASSEGGGSTDTQYF	TGTGCCAGCAGCGAGGGGGGGGGCAGCACAGATACGCAGTATTTT
TRBV25-1	TRBJ2-3	TRBD2	CASSELFSGYHTDTQYF	TGTGCCAGCAGTGAATTATTTAGCGGGTATCACACAGATACGCAGTATTTT
TRBV7-2	TRBJ2-5	-	CASSGGLEETQYF	TGTGCCAGCAGCGGAGGACTGGAAGAGACCCAGTACTTC
TRBV5-4	TRBJ1-4	TRBD1	CASSKTGEDEKLFF	TGTGCCAGCAGCAAAACAGGGGAGGACGAAAAACTGTTTTTT
TRBV7-2	TRBJ2-4	-	CASSPTVNLLAKNIQYF	TGTGCCAGCAGCCCGACAGTAAACCTCCTAGCCAAAAACATTCAGTACTTC
TRBV6-5	TRBJ2-5	TRBD2	CASSGQLAGGETQYF	TGTGCCAGCAGTGGACAGCTAGCGGGAGGGGAGACCCAGTACTTC
TRBV6-5	TRBJ2-7	TRBD1	CASSRQGVHEQYF	TGTGCCAGCAGTCGACAGGGGGTCCACGAGCAGTACTTC
TRBV6-6	TRBJ2-3	TRBD1	CASSFGDRGPDTQYF	TGTGCCAGCAGTTTCGGGGACAGGGGCCCAGATACGCAGTATTTT
TRBV25-1	TRBJ1-4	TRBD1	CASSDPGQGDEKLFF	TGTGCCAGCAGTGATCCGGGACAGGGGGATGAAAAACTGTTTTTT
TRBV19	TRBJ1-3	TRBD1	CASTRTGGIGNTIYF	TGTGCCAGCACTCGGACAGGGGGAATCGGAAACACCATATATTTT
TRBV9	TRBJ1-1	TRBD1	CASSGQGSTEAFF	TGTGCCAGCAGCGGACAGGGATCCACTGAAGCTTTCTTT
TRBV5-1	TRBJ2-7	-	CASSLGGVPHEQYF	TGCGCCAGCAGCTTGGGGGGGGTTCCCCACGAGCAGTACTTC
TRBV4-1	TRBJ2-7	-	CASSQVVEGNYEQYF	TGCGCCAGCAGCCAAGTTGTTGAGGGAAACTACGAGCAGTACTTC
TRBV9	TRBJ2-1	TRBD2	CASSPTSGAYNEQFF	TGTGCCAGCAGCCCAACTAGCGGGGCCTACAATGAGCAGTTCTTC
TRBV11-2	TRBJ1-1	-	CASSLGSTPSF	TGTGCCAGCAGCTTAGGATCAACACCCTCCTTT
TRBV18	TRBJ1-2	TRBD1	CASSYGTGDYGYTF	TGTGCCAGCTCATACGGGACAGGGGACTATGGCTACACCTTC
TRBV7-9	TRBJ2-7	-	CASSQAPSYEQYF	TGTGCCAGCAGCCAAGCCCCTTCCTACGAGCAGTACTTC
TRBV29-1	TRBJ1-1	-	CSVEVWPTRRAFF	TGCAGCGTTGAAGTTTGGCCAACGAGGCGGGCTTTCTTT
TRBV6-4	TRBJ2-7	-	CASSDQLDGEQYF	TGTGCCAGCAGTGACCAGCTAGATGGGGAGCAGTACTTC
TRBV5-1	TRBJ2-5	TRBD1	CASSGQGGDEETQYF	TGCGCCAGCAGCGGACAGGGCGGGGATGAGGAGACCCAGTACTTC
TRBV6-6	TRBJ2-7	-	CASSYSRGPYEQYF	TGTGCCAGCAGTTACTCGCGGGGGCCCTACGAGCAGTACTTC
TRBV5-4	TRBJ2-6	TRBD2	CASSLLAGGRTGANVLTF	TGTGCCAGCAGCTTGTTAGCGGGGGGAAGAACTGGGGCCAACGTCCTGACTTTC
TRBV7-6	TRBJ1-1	-	CASSLLADRMNTEAFF	TGTGCCAGCAGCTTACTAGCGGATCGGATGAACACTGAAGCTTTCTTT
TRBV5-6	TRBJ1-1	-	CASSSGRTRRGVEAFF	TGTGCCAGCAGCTCCGGACGGACGCGGAGGGGCGTTGAAGCTTTCTTT
TRBV18	TRBJ2-7	TRBD1	CASSPRTGSAYEQYF	TGTGCCAGCTCACCACGGACAGGGAGTGCCTACGAGCAGTACTTC
TRBV5-6	TRBJ2-7	-	CASSLAGWNTASYEQYF	TGTGCCAGCAGCTTGGCCGGGTGGAACACTGCATCCTACGAGCAGTACTTC
TRBV7-9	TRBJ1-5	TRBD1	CASSFGTGGAGQPQHF	TGTGCCAGCAGCTTCGGGACAGGGGGCGCTGGGCAGCCCCAGCATTTT
TRBV4-3	TRBJ2-1	TRBD1	CASSQGQGSYNEQFF	TGCGCCAGCAGCCAAGGACAGGGTTCCTACAATGAGCAGTTCTTC
TRBV5-1	TRBJ2-5	TRBD2	CASSFTGGTQETQYF	TGCGCCAGCAGCTTTACGGGGGGGACCCAAGAGACCCAGTACTTC
TRBV9	TRBJ2-7	-	CASSVEGGDYEQYF	TGTGCCAGCAGCGTAGAAGGAGGGGACTACGAGCAGTACTTC
TRBV6-1	TRBJ2-7	-	CASSEAEGNALNEQYF	TGTGCCAGCAGTGAAGCTGAGGGAAACGCTTTAAACGAGCAGTACTTC
TRBV29-1	TRBJ2-7	-	CSVGRDSSYEQYF	TGCAGCGTTGGGCGGGACAGCTCCTACGAGCAGTACTTC
TRBV9	TRBJ2-7	TRBD2	CASSVAGGEGNEQYF	TGTGCCAGCAGCGTCGCCGGGGGGGAGGGAAACGAGCAGTACTTC
TRBV2	TRBJ1-5	-	CASSGGQLNQPQHF	TGTGCCAGCAGTGGAGGACAGCTCAATCAGCCCCAGCATTTT
TRBV11-2	TRBJ2-5	TRBD2	CASSSWTSGRQETQYF	TGTGCCAGCAGCTCCTGGACTAGCGGGAGACAAGAGACCCAGTACTTC
TRBV6-4	TRBJ2-6	TRBD1	CASTPGQGADGANVLTF	TGTGCCAGCACCCCGGGACAGGGGGCGGACGGGGCCAACGTCCTGACTTTC
TRBV9	TRBJ2-7	-	CASSPRRTSTYEQYF	TGTGCCAGCAGCCCCCGGAGGACTTCCACCTACGAGCAGTACTTC
TRBV7-2	TRBJ2-2	TRBD2	CASSLVSGGADGELFF	TGTGCCAGCAGCTTAGTTAGCGGGGGGGCCGACGGGGAGCTGTTTTTT
TRBV29-1	TRBJ2-5	-	CSVDRGGVGETQYF	TGCAGCGTTGATAGGGGGGGCGTAGGAGAGACCCAGTACTTC
TRBV6-5	TRBJ1-1	-	CASRPRTETEAFF	TGTGCCAGCAGACCCAGGACAGAAACTGAAGCTTTCTTT
TRBV6-5	TRBJ2-1	-	CASSRLGGSYNEQFF	TGTGCCAGCAGCCGACTAGGAGGCTCCTACAATGAGCAGTTCTTC
TRBV5-6	TRBJ1-2	TRBD1	CASSLDQGAYGYTF	TGTGCCAGCAGCTTGGATCAGGGGGCCTATGGCTACACCTTC
TRBV5-1	TRBJ1-2	TRBD1	CASSSGGTYYGYTF	TGCGCCAGCAGCTCAGGGGGCACCTACTATGGCTACACCTTC
TRBV5-1	TRBJ2-7	-	CASSPKTGPFEQYF	TGCGCCAGCAGCCCCAAGACAGGCCCTTTCGAGCAGTACTTC